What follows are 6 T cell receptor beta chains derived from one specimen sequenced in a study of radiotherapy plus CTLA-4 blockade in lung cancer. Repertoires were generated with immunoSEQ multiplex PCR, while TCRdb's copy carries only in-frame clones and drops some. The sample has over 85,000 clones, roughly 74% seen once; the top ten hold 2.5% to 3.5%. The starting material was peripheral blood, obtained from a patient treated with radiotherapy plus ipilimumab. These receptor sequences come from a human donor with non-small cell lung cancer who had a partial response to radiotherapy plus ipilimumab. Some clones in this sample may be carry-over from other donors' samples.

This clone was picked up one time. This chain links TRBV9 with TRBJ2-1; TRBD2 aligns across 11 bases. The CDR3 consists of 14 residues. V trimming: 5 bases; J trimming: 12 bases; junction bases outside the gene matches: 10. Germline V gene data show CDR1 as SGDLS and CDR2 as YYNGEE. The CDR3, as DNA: TGTGCCAGCAGTGGGACTAGCGGTTTTCTTGGGCAGTTCTTC. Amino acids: CASSGTSGFLGQFF.

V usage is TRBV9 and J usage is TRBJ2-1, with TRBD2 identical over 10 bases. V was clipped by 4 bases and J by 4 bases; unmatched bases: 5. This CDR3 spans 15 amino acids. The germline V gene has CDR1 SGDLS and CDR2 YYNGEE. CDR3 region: CASSPQLAGYNEQFF. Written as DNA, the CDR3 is TGTGCCAGCAGCCCTCAACTAGCGGGGTACAATGAGCAGTTCTTC.

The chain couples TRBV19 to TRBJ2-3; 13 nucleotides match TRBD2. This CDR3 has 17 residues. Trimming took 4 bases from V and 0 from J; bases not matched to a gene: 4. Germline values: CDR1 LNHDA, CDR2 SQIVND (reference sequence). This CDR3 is CASSRGTSGTSTDTQYF. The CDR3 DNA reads TGTGCCAGTAGTAGGGGGACTAGCGGGACTAGCACAGATACGCAGTATTTT.

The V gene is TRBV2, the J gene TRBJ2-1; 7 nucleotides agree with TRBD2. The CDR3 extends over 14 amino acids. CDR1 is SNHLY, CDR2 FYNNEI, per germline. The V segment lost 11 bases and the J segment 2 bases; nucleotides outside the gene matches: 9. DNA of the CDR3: TGTGCCGGAAAGGAAGCGGGAACCTACAATGAGCAGTTCTTC. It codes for CAGKEAGTYNEQFF.

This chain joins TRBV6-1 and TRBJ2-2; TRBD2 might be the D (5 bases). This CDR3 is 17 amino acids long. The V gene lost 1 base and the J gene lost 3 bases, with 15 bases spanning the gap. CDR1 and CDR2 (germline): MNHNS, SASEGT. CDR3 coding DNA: TGTGCCAGCAGTGAAGTGAGGGCTCAGTTGGACACCGGGGAGCTGTTTTTT. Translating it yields CASSEVRAQLDTGELFF.

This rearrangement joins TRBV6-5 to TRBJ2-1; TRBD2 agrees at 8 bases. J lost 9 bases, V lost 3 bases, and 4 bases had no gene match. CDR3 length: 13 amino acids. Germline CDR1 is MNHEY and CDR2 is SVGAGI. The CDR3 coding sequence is TGTGCCAGCAGTTATATTAGCGGGACTGAGCAGTTCTTC. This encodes CASSYISGTEQFF.